These T cell receptor beta chains were read from a single sample in a study of blood T cell repertoires in COVID-19. Clones were read by immunoSEQ multiplex PCR, and TCRdb kept only the in-frame ones, dropping some. This table holds some 220,000 clones, 84% found once. The specimen sequenced was peripheral blood. These receptors originate from a woman older than 75 with active or convalescent COVID-19. Each CDR3 is given with its conserved first and last residue. The D gene is left open where the match is weak. Size is omitted from some rows. Given values are once, few, many or a class for expanded clones.

abundance: -; j_gene: TRBJ2-1; v_gene: TRBV5-6; d_gene: -; CDR3nt: TGTGCCAGCAGACACCGGACAGGGCCAGCTAGCGGCATCTACAATGAGCAGTTCTTC; CDR3aa: CASRHRTGPASGIYNEQFF
abundance: -; j_gene: TRBJ2-2; v_gene: TRBV7-3; d_gene: TRBD1; CDR3nt: TGTGCCAGCAGCTTAAGAGGACAGGGGGCCGGGGAGCTGTTTTTT; CDR3aa: CASSLRGQGAGELFF
abundance: -; j_gene: TRBJ2-2; v_gene: TRBV11-3; d_gene: TRBD2; CDR3nt: TGTGCCAGCACCCGGGGGGGTGGCACCGGGGAGCTGTTTTTT; CDR3aa: CASTRGGGTGELFF
abundance: -; j_gene: TRBJ1-1; v_gene: TRBV5-1; d_gene: -; CDR3nt: TGCGCCAGCAGCTCCCCTTCCTTAGGGGACACTGAAGCTTTCTTT; CDR3aa: CASSSPSLGDTEAFF
abundance: many; j_gene: TRBJ1-3; v_gene: TRBV5-1; d_gene: -; CDR3nt: TGCGCCAGCAGCTTGGGGGGCATAACCTCTGGAAACACCATATATTTT; CDR3aa: CASSLGGITSGNTIYF
abundance: -; j_gene: TRBJ2-3; v_gene: TRBV11-2; d_gene: -; CDR3nt: TGTGCCAGCAGCTTTCGGACAGCTAGCACAGATACGCAGTATTTT; CDR3aa: CASSFRTASTDTQYF
abundance: -; j_gene: TRBJ1-6; v_gene: TRBV19; d_gene: TRBD1; CDR3nt: TGTGCCAGTAGTGTTGACGCCGGGACAGGGAATTCACCCCTCCACTTT; CDR3aa: CASSVDAGTGNSPLHF
abundance: -; j_gene: TRBJ2-1; v_gene: TRBV5-4; d_gene: TRBD1; CDR3nt: TGTGCCAGCAGCATGGGACAGGCCTCCTACAATGAGCAGTTCTTC; CDR3aa: CASSMGQASYNEQFF
abundance: -; j_gene: TRBJ2-7; v_gene: TRBV7-6; d_gene: TRBD2; CDR3nt: TGTGCCAGCAGCGCCGGACTAGTTGGGGAGCAGTACTTC; CDR3aa: CASSAGLVGEQYF
abundance: -; j_gene: TRBJ1-1; v_gene: TRBV19; d_gene: -; CDR3nt: TGTGCCAGTAGTATAGAACAGCTGAACACTGAAGCTTTCTTT; CDR3aa: CASSIEQLNTEAFF
abundance: once; j_gene: TRBJ1-4; v_gene: TRBV18; d_gene: -; CDR3nt: TGTGCCAGCTCACCACTACCCCTAACAGGAACTAATGAAAAACTGTTTTTT; CDR3aa: CASSPLPLTGTNEKLFF
abundance: once; j_gene: TRBJ1-3; v_gene: TRBV9; d_gene: -; CDR3nt: TGTGCCAGCAGCCCTCAGAACGCTTACTCTGGAAACACCATATATTTT; CDR3aa: CASSPQNAYSGNTIYF
abundance: -; j_gene: TRBJ2-1; v_gene: TRBV9; d_gene: TRBD2; CDR3nt: TGTGCCAGCAGCGTAGGTGGACTAGCGTATTACAATGAGCAGTTCTTC; CDR3aa: CASSVGGLAYYNEQFF
abundance: -; j_gene: TRBJ2-7; v_gene: TRBV28; d_gene: -; CDR3nt: TGTGCCAGCAGGGAGCGGGCTTTCTCCGAGCAGTACTTC; CDR3aa: CASRERAFSEQYF
abundance: -; j_gene: TRBJ2-3; v_gene: TRBV7-8; d_gene: TRBD2; CDR3nt: TGTGCCAGCAGCAAAGAATTATGGGCTAGCGGGGGGGCGGTGGATCCAGATACGCAGTATTTT; CDR3aa: CASSKELWASGGAVDPDTQYF
abundance: -; j_gene: TRBJ2-1; v_gene: TRBV4-3; d_gene: TRBD1; CDR3nt: TGCGCCAGCAGCCAAGATGTAACAGGGGGAAGTGAGCAGTTCTTC; CDR3aa: CASSQDVTGGSEQFF
abundance: -; j_gene: TRBJ2-5; v_gene: TRBV1; d_gene: -; CDR3nt: TGCACCAGCAGCCAAGACAAAACTAGTAGTGGAGAGACCCAGTACTTC; CDR3aa: CTSSQDKTSSGETQYF
abundance: -; j_gene: TRBJ2-5; v_gene: TRBV4-1; d_gene: -; CDR3nt: TGCGCCAGCAGCCAAGATTTGTCGGAGAGGGCCCAGTACTTC; CDR3aa: CASSQDLSERAQYF
abundance: -; j_gene: TRBJ1-5; v_gene: TRBV21-1; d_gene: -; CDR3nt: TGTGCCAGCAGGGATAAAGCGGGAGAGGGCAATCAGCCCCAGCATTTT; CDR3aa: CASRDKAGEGNQPQHF
abundance: -; j_gene: TRBJ1-2; v_gene: TRBV5-1; d_gene: -; CDR3nt: TGCGCCAGCAGCCATCCGGGGGGCCTTAAAAACTATGGCTACACCTTC; CDR3aa: CASSHPGGLKNYGYTF
abundance: -; j_gene: TRBJ2-1; v_gene: TRBV28; d_gene: TRBD1; CDR3nt: TGTGCCGGGGGGACAGGGGGCGATTACAATGAGCAGTTCTTC; CDR3aa: CAGGTGGDYNEQFF
abundance: once; j_gene: TRBJ2-7; v_gene: TRBV28; d_gene: -; CDR3nt: TGTGCCAGCAGTTTATTCGTTAGCGTCGACGAGCAGTACTTC; CDR3aa: CASSLFVSVDEQYF
abundance: -; j_gene: TRBJ2-7; v_gene: TRBV18; d_gene: -; CDR3nt: TGTGCCAGCACGGCAGAGGGTACCGAGCAGTACTTC; CDR3aa: CASTAEGTEQYF
abundance: -; j_gene: TRBJ1-5; v_gene: TRBV28; d_gene: TRBD1; CDR3nt: TGTGCCAGCAGTTCCTTGGACAGGTTTGGCAATCAGCCCCAGCATTTT; CDR3aa: CASSSLDRFGNQPQHF
abundance: -; j_gene: TRBJ1-2; v_gene: TRBV21-1; d_gene: -; CDR3nt: TGTGCCAGCAGCAAACGAGAAGGGGAGGACTATGGCTACACCTTC; CDR3aa: CASSKREGEDYGYTF
abundance: -; j_gene: TRBJ1-6; v_gene: TRBV11-2; d_gene: -; CDR3nt: TGTGCCAGCAGCTCTCAGGGGCCGGAATCACCCCTCCACTTT; CDR3aa: CASSSQGPESPLHF
abundance: -; j_gene: TRBJ2-5; v_gene: TRBV6-2/TRBV6-3; d_gene: TRBD2; CDR3nt: TGTGCCAGCAGTGCCCCGCCTGGGGGGGGGCAAGAGACCCAGTACTTC; CDR3aa: CASSAPPGGGQETQYF
abundance: -; j_gene: TRBJ2-3; v_gene: TRBV7-3; d_gene: -; CDR3nt: TGTGCCAGCAGCCGCCGGGAGAGAGATACGCAGTATTTT; CDR3aa: CASSRRERDTQYF
abundance: -; j_gene: TRBJ2-6; v_gene: TRBV6-2/TRBV6-3; d_gene: -; CDR3nt: TGTGCCAGCAGTCCCGGTATCACTGGGGCCAACGTCCTGACTTTC; CDR3aa: CASSPGITGANVLTF
abundance: -; j_gene: TRBJ2-2; v_gene: TRBV9; d_gene: -; CDR3nt: TGTGCCAGCAGCGTAGGCCTCCTTGAGGGCGGAACCGGGGAGCTGTTTTTT; CDR3aa: CASSVGLLEGGTGELFF
abundance: -; j_gene: TRBJ1-6; v_gene: TRBV3-1/TRBV3-2; d_gene: -; CDR3nt: TGTGCCAGCAGGAATACAGGGTTAGAGGGGCATAATTCACCCCTCCACTTT; CDR3aa: CASRNTGLEGHNSPLHF
abundance: -; j_gene: TRBJ1-2; v_gene: TRBV28; d_gene: -; CDR3nt: TGTGCCAGCAGACCAACCGAACGGGGCTACACCTTC; CDR3aa: CASRPTERGYTF
abundance: -; j_gene: TRBJ1-5; v_gene: TRBV6-6; d_gene: TRBD1; CDR3nt: TGTGCCAGCAGTAGTAACAGGGGAACCAATCAGCCCCAGCATTTT; CDR3aa: CASSSNRGTNQPQHF
abundance: -; j_gene: TRBJ2-1; v_gene: TRBV11-2; d_gene: TRBD2; CDR3nt: TGTGCCAGCAGCTCCGGACTAGACCCCTCCTACAATGAGCAGTTCTTC; CDR3aa: CASSSGLDPSYNEQFF
abundance: once; j_gene: TRBJ1-3; v_gene: TRBV3-1/TRBV3-2; d_gene: TRBD1; CDR3nt: TGTGCCAGCAGCCCACGAGGGACAGGGATTGGAAACTCTGGAAACACCATATATTTT; CDR3aa: CASSPRGTGIGNSGNTIYF
abundance: -; j_gene: TRBJ2-1; v_gene: TRBV7-2; d_gene: -; CDR3nt: TGTGCCAGCAGCTTAGCGACAGGATCCTACAATGAGCAGTTCTTC; CDR3aa: CASSLATGSYNEQFF
abundance: -; j_gene: TRBJ1-6; v_gene: TRBV3-1/TRBV3-2; d_gene: -; CDR3nt: TGTGCCAGCAGCCAAGACTCCATCCCGGGTCTGAATTCACCCCTCCACTTT; CDR3aa: CASSQDSIPGLNSPLHF